This T cell receptor beta chain was identified during a study of T cell responses to AZD1222 COVID-19 vaccine. The assay was immunoSEQ multiplex PCR, and TCRdb's table has in-frame clones only and misses some. Seen here are more than 150,000 clones, roughly 92% observed once, and the top ten hold more than 1.5%. V dropped 2 bases and J dropped 8 bases, with 12 bases sitting between them. Germline loops: CDR1 LNHDA, CDR2 SQIVND (reference sequence). This CDR3 spans 13 amino acids. The clonotype comes from an adult who received the AZD1222 COVID-19 vaccine. The sequenced sample was peripheral blood, obtained 28 days after the second AZD1222 dose. The rearrangement uses TRBV19 and TRBJ1-1; D ambiguous. The CDR3 spells CASSIFKSGEAFF. The CDR3 DNA reads as TGTGCCAGTAGTATATTTAAAAGCGGAGAAGCTTTCTTT. Filled out from reference TRBV19 and TRBJ1-1, the complete variable domain reads DGGITQSPKYLFRKEGQNVTLSCEQNLNHDAMYWYRQDPGQGLRLIYYSQIVNDFQKGDIAEGYSVSREKKESFPLTVTSAQKNPTAFYLCASSIFKSGEAFFGQGTRLTVV.